Below are 5 T cell receptor beta chains sequenced from a single sample in a study of blood T cells in healthy people across ages. The second PCR ran about 6 to 11 cycles with a sample-barcoded 5' primer and J-beta primers. TCRdb itself ran the 5' RACE reads through MiXCR, one entry per CDR3 protein. Of 850,000 to 1,300,000 distinct CDR3 sequences detected, 40% to 45% appear once; the ten largest clones hold approximately 17%. What was sequenced was blood. These receptors all stem from a woman between 55 and 75 years old in good health.

The V gene is TRBV18, the J gene TRBJ2-7; D not certain. Germline V gene lookup returns CDR1 KGHSH and CDR2 LQKENI. The CDR3 totals 16 residues. The ends were cut back, 2 bases at V and 0 bases at J, with 14 bases in the middle. CDR3 sequence reads: CASSPSLGASSYEQYF. The CDR3 DNA follows: TGTGCCAGCTCACCAAGTCTGGGCGCCAGCTCCTACGAGCAGTACTTC.

The chain carries TRBV12-3 or TRBV12-4 and TRBJ2-3; D may correspond to TRBD1 or TRBD2 (6 bases each). The CDR3 has 15 amino acids. V was trimmed by 7 bases and J by 2 bases, leaving 16 bases between them. The CDR3 DNA reads TGTGCCAGCAAGGGGGGCGGGGCCAACACAGATACGCAGTATTTT. Translating it yields CASKGGGANTDTQYF.

The chain carries TRBV10-3 and TRBJ2-1; 13 nucleotides agree with TRBD2. This CDR3 is built from 17 residues. V was clipped by 3 bases and J by 7 bases; unmatched bases: 9. CDR1 and CDR2 (germline): ENHRY, SYGVKD. The DNA of the CDR3 is TGTGCCATCAGTGACTTGACCGGGACTAGCGGGATTAATGAGCAGTTCTTC. The encoded protein is CAISDLTGTSGINEQFF.

The sample holds a few counts of this clonotype. This chain joins TRBV6-1 and TRBJ2-7; 11 bases are a match to TRBD1. The J call may be mistaken, given a closer DNA end match to TRBJ2-5. Germline V gives CDR1 MNHNS, CDR2 SASEGT. CDR3 size: 16 residues. The CDR3 DNA is TGTGCCAGCAGTGAAGCTTCCGGGACAGGGGGAGAGACCCAGTACTTC. It translates to CASSEASGTGGETQYF.

This clonotype was counted only a few times. The chain combines TRBV25-1 with TRBJ2-7; no firm D call. CDR3 length equals 12 residues. V was cut by 8 bases and J by 0 bases, with 8 bases left in between. CDR1 is MGHDK, CDR2 SYGVNS, per germline. The CDR3 nucleotides read TGTGCCAGCCTAGGAAACTCCTACGAGCAGTACTTC. Protein product: CASLGNSYEQYF.